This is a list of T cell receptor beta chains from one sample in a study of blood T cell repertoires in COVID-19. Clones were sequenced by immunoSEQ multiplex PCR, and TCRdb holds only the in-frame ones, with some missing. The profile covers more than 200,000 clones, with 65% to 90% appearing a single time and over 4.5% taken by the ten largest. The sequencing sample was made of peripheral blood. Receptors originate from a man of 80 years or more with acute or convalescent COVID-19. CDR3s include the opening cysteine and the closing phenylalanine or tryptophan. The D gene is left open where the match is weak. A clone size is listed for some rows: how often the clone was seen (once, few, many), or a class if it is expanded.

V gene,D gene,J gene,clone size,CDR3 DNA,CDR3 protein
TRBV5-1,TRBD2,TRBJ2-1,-,TGCGCCAGCAGCCGGGAGCCTAGCGGGATATACAATGAGCAGTTCTTC,CASSREPSGIYNEQFF
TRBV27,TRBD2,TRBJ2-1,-,TGTGCCAGCAGTTTAAGGACTAGCGGAAGCTACAATGAGCAGTTCTTC,CASSLRTSGSYNEQFF
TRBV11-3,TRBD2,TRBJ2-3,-,TGTGCCAGCTCTTTTCCCGTAGCGGGAGGCCTCACAGATACGCAGTATTTT,CASSFPVAGGLTDTQYF
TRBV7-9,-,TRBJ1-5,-,TGTGCCAGCAGCCCATTGGGGGGGGCGAATCAGCCCCAGCATTTT,CASSPLGGANQPQHF
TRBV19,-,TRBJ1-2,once,TGTGCCAGTAGTATTAGCTCTGGACACCCTCGTTACGGCTACACCTTC,CASSISSGHPRYGYTF
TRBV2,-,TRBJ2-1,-,TGTGCCAGCAGTACCACACGCAATGAGCAGTTCTTC,CASSTTRNEQFF
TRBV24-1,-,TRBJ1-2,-,TGTGCCACCAGTGATTTGTTCAATGGCTACACCTTC,CATSDLFNGYTF
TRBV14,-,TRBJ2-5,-,TGTGCCAGCAGCCAAGCCAAACTCCAAGAGACCCAGTACTTC,CASSQAKLQETQYF
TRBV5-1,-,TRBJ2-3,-,TGCGCCAGCAGCTTTCAGAACCCGACGGGGGATACGCAGTATTTT,CASSFQNPTGDTQYF
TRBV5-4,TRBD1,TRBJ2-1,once,TGTGCCTCCGGACAGGGGGCGCTCTCGAATGAGCAGTTCTTC,CASGQGALSNEQFF
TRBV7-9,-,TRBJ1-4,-,TGTGCCAGCAGAGTCTCAGGGTCAACTAATGAAAAACTGTTTTTT,CASRVSGSTNEKLFF
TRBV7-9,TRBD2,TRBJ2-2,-,TGTGCCAGCAGCTCGGCCTGGACTAGCGGGAACACCGGGGAGCTGTTTTTT,CASSSAWTSGNTGELFF
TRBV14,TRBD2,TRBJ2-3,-,TGTGCCAGCAGCCAAGATCCGGGACTAGCTACGCAGTATTTT,CASSQDPGLATQYF
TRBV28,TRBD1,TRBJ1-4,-,TGTGCCAGCAGTCTACCGGGACAGGGTCAAGAGACGGCAACTAATGAAAAACTGTTTTTT,CASSLPGQGQETATNEKLFF
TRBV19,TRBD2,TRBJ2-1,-,TGTGCCAGTAGTATAATTAGCGGGAGTTCTACACACAATGAGCAGTTCTTC,CASSIISGSSTHNEQFF
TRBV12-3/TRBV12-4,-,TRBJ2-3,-,TGTGCCAGCCTTCCGGGGGAGCCAGATACGCAGTATTTT,CASLPGEPDTQYF